This TCR beta chain was sequenced in a study of cytomegalovirus exposure and HLA in healthy donors. Study outcomes and limitations: Immune exposure was documented only through CMV serostatus. Common viral pathogens seemed, in a later analysis, to connect with several of the most significant clusters. HLA alleles showed associations with roughly 17,000 TCR beta sequences in a later analysis, at a 0.05 false discovery rate.

On this clone: The antigen is undetermined.

Vbeta (60) and Jbeta (13) primers were used in the PCR. The table came from immunoSEQ multiplex PCR; TCRdb's copy has only in-frame clones and leaves some out. There are approximately 170,000 clones in the sample; around 81% occur only once, and around 1.5% lies in the top ten. Germline V gives CDR1 KGHSH, CDR2 LQKENI. The CDR3 spans 13 residues. The germline V and J ends were trimmed by 3 bases and 1 base, with 6 bases remaining between them. The sequence was collected from a man aged 40-49 years in good health and CMV-seronegative. V usage is TRBV18 and J usage is TRBJ1-1; D is unclear. What was sequenced was PBMCs. The CDR3 protein is CASSPQKNTEAFF. DNA of the CDR3: TGTGCCAGCTCACCTCAGAAGAACACTGAAGCTTTCTTT.